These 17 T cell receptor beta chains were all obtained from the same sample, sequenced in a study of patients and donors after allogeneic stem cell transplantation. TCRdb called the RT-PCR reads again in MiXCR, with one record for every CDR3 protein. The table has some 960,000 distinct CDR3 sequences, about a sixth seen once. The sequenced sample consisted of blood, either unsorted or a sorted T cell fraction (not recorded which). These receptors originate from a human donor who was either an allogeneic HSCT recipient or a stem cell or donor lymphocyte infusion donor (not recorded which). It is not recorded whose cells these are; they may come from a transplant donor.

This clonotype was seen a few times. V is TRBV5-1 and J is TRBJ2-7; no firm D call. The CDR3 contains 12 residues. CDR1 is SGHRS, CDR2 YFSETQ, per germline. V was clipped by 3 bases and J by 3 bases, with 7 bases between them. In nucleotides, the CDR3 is TGCGCCAGCAGCTCCATGATCTACGAGCAGTACTTC. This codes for CASSSMIYEQYF. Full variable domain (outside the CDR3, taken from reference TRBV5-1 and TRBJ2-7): KAGVTQTPRYLIKTRGQQVTLSCSPISGHRSVSWYQQTPGQGLQFLFEYFSETQRNKGNFPGRFSGRQFSNSRSEMNVSTLELGDSALYLCASSSMIYEQYFGPGTRLTVT.

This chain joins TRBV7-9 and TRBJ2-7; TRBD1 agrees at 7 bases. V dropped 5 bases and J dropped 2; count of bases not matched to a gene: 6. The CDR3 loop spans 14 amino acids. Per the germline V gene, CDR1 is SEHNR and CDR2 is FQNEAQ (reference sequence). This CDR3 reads CASSGGQVPYEQYF. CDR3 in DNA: TGTGCCAGCAGCGGCGGACAGGTTCCCTACGAGCAGTACTTC.

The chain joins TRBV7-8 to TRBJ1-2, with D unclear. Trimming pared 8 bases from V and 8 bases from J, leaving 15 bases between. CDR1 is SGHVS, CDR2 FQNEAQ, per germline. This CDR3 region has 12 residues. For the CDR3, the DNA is TGTGCCAGCGGAGAGGAAAGAAACGGCTACACCTTC. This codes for CASGEERNGYTF. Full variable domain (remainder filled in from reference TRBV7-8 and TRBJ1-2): GAGVSQSPRYKVAKRGQDVALRCDPISGHVSLFWYQQALGQGPEFLTYFQNEAQLDKSGLPSDRFFAERPEGSVSTLKIQRTQQEDSAVYLCASGEERNGYTFGSGTRLTVV.

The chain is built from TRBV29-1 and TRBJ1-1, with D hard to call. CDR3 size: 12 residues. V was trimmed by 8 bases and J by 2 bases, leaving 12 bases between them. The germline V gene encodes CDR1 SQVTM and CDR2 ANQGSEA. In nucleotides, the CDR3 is TGCAGCTCGGGATTTTCCAACACTGAAGCTTTCTTT. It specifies CSSGFSNTEAFF.

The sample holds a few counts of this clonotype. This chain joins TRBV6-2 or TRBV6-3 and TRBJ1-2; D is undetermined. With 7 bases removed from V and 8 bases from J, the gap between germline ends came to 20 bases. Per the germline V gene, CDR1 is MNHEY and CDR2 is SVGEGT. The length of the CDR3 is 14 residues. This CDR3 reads CASTSGYLAAGYTF. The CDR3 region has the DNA TGTGCCAGCACTTCCGGCTATTTAGCTGCGGGCTACACCTTC.

The CDR3 region is CASSLAGAGGQFF. The CDR3 nucleotides are TGTGCCAGCAGCTTAGCCGGCGCGGGGGGTCAGTTCTTC. The rearrangement uses TRBV7-9 and TRBJ2-1; 8 nucleotides agree with TRBD2. The germline V gene has CDR1 SEHNR and CDR2 FQNEAQ (reference sequence). This CDR3 has 13 amino acids. V was pared by 0 bases and J by 13 bases, with 5 bases of the junction left unmatched.

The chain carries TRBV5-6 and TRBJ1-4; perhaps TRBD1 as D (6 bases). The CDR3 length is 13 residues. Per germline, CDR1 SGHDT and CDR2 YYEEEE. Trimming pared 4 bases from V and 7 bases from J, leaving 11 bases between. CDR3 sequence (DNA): TGTGCCAGCAGCCCCCGGGACACTGAAAAACTGTTTTTT. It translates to CASSPRDTEKLFF.

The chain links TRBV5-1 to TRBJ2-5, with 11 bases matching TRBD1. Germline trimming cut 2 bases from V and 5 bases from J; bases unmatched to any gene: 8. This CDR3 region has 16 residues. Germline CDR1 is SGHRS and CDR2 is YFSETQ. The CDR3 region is CASSLPGQGVVETQYF. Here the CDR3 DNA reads TGCGCCAGCAGCTTACCGGGACAGGGGGTGGTTGAGACCCAGTACTTC.

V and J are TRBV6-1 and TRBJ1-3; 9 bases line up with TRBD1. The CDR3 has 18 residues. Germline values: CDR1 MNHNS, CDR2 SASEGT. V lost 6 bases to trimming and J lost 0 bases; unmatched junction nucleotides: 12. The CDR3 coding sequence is TGTGCCAGCAGAACAGGGGGCAACGTAGGAAGCTCTGGAAACACCATATATTTT. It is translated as CASRTGGNVGSSGNTIYF.

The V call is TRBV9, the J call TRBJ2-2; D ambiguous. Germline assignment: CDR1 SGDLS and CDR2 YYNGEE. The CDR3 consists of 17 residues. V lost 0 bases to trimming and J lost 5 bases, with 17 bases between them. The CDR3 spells CASSVVGSLLWTGELFF. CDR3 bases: TGTGCCAGCAGCGTAGTTGGATCCCTCCTTTGGACCGGGGAGCTGTTTTTT.

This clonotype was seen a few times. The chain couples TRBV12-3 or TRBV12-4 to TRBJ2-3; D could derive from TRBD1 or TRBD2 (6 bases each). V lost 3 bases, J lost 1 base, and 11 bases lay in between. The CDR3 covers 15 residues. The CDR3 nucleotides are TGTGCCAGCAGTTTCGAGGGGGGCGGCACAGATACGCAGTATTTT. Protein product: CASSFEGGGTDTQYF.

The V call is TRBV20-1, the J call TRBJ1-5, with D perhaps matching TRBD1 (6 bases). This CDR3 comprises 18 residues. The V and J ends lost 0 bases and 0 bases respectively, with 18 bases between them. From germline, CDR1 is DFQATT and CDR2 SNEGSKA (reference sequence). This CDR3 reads CSARDLLGAKYSNQPQHF. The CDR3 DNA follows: TGCAGTGCTAGAGATCTGTTGGGGGCCAAGTATAGCAATCAGCCCCAGCATTTT.

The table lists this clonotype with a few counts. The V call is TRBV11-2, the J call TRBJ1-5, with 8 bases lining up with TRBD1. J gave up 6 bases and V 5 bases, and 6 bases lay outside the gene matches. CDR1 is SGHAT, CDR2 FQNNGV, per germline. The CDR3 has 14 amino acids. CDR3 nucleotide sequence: TGTGCCAGCAGCGCAGGGGGCTCCGGTCAGCCCCAGCATTTT. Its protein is CASSAGGSGQPQHF.

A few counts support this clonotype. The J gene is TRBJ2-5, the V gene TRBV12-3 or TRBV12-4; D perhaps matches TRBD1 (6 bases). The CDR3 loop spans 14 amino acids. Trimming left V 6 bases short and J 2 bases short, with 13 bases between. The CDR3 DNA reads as TGTGCCAGCAGAAAACGACAGGATCAAGAGACCCAGTACTTC. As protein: CASRKRQDQETQYF.

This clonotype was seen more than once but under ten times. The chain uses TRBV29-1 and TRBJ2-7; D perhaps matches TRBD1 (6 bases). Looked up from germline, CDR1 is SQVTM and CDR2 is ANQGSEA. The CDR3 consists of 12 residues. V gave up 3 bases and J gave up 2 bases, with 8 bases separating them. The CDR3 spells CSVEGAPYEQYF. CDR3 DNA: TGCAGCGTTGAGGGGGCCCCCTACGAGCAGTACTTC.

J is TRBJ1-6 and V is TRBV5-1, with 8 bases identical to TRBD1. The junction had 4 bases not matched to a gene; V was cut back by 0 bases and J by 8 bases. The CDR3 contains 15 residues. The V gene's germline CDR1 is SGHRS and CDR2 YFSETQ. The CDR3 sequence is CASSLEGTGYSPLHF. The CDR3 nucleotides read TGCGCCAGCAGCTTGGAGGGGACAGGTTATTCACCCCTCCACTTT.

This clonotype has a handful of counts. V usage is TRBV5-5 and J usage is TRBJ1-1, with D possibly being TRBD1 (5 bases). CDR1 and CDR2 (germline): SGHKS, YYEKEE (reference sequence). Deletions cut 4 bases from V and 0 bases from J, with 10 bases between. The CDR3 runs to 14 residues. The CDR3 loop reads CASSQTEMNTEAFF. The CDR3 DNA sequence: TGTGCCAGCAGCCAGACAGAAATGAACACTGAAGCTTTCTTT.